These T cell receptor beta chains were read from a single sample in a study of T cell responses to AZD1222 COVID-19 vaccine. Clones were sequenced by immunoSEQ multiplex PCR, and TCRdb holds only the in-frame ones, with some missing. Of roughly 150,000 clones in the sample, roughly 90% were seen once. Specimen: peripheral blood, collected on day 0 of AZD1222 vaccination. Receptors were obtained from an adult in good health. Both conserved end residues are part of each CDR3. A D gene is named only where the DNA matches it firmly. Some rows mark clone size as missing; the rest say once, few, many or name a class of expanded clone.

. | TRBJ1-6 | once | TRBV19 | TGTGCCAGTAGTACCCCGGACAGACTCTATAATTCACCCCTCCACTTT | CASSTPDRLYNSPLHF
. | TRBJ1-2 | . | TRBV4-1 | TGCGCCAGCAGCCAAGGCTCCGGAGGGTTTGGCTACACCTTC | CASSQGSGGFGYTF
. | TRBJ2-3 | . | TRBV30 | TGTGCCTGGGGCAGGGGCGGGGGCACAGATACGCAGTATTTT | CAWGRGGGTDTQYF
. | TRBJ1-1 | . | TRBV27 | TGTGCCAGCAGCTATAGGGGGTTGAACACTGAAGCTTTCTTT | CASSYRGLNTEAFF
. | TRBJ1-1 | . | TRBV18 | TGTGCCAGCTCACCTGCGACCACTGAAGCTTTCTTT | CASSPATTEAFF
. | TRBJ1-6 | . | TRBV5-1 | TGCGCCAGCAGGGGGGGGCGAACTCGGGATTCACCCCTCCACTTT | CASRGGRTRDSPLHF
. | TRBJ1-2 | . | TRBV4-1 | TGCGCCAGCAGCCCTACTAACGTCCCCAACTATGGCTACACCTTC | CASSPTNVPNYGYTF
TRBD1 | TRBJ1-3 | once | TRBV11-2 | TGTGCCAGCAGCGGCAGGGGGACAGGGGGATGGAAGGGAAACACCATATATTTT | CASSGRGTGGWKGNTIYF
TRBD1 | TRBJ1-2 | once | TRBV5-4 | TGTGCCAGCAGCCGAACCGGGACAGTGCTGCGTGGCTACACCTTC | CASSRTGTVLRGYTF
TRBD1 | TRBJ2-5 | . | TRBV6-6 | TGTGCCAGCAGACCGGGACAGGGGTCCGTGGAGACCCAGTACTTC | CASRPGQGSVETQYF
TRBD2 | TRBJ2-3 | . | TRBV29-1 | TGCAGCTCCCTTGAGCGGGAGGGCCGTTGGGGCACAGATACGCAGTATTTT | CSSLEREGRWGTDTQYF
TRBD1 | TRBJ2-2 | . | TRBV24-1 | TGTGCCACCAGTGAGGACAGGGCGGCGAACACCGGGGAGCTGTTTTTT | CATSEDRAANTGELFF
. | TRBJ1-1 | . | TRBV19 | TGTGCCAGTGTAAGCGGGCCCTCGCCTGGCACTGAAGCTTTCTTT | CASVSGPSPGTEAFF
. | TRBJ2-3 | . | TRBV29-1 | TGCAGCGCCCGGGACTTCACAGATACGCAGTATTTT | CSARDFTDTQYF
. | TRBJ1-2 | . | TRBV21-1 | TGTGCCAGCAGCAGATGGACAGGCCTGAAAAATGTCGATGGCTACACCTTC | CASSRWTGLKNVDGYTF
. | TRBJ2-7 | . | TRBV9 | TGTGCCAGCAGCCCCCGCGGAAATGGGGCGTACGAGCAGTACTTC | CASSPRGNGAYEQYF
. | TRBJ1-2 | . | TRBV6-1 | TGTGCCAGCAGTGAAGAAGGGTCATGGAGTAACTATGGCTACACCTTC | CASSEEGSWSNYGYTF
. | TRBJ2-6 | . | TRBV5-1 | TGCGCCAGCAGCTTGGGCGGCTCTGGGGCCAACGTCCTGACTTTC | CASSLGGSGANVLTF
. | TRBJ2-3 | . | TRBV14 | TGTGCCAGCAGCCGTAATCTGGGGGTTGGCACAGATACGCAGTATTTT | CASSRNLGVGTDTQYF
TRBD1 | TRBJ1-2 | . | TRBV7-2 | TGTGCCAGCAGCCCTAGGACAGGGAGGGCCGTAAACTATGGCTACACCTTC | CASSPRTGRAVNYGYTF
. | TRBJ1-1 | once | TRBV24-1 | TGTGCCACCACTGGCTTAGGATTTAAAGCTTTCTTT | CATTGLGFKAFF
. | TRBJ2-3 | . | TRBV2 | TGTGCCAGCAAATCGGAGGGGGCCAGCACAGATACGCAGTATTTT | CASKSEGASTDTQYF
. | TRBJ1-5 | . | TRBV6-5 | TGTGCCAGCAGTACACAGAGGTCCCAGCATTTT | CASSTQRSQHF
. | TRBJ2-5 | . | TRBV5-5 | TGTGCCAGCAGCTTGTCAGGGGTTGGAGAGACCCAGTACTTC | CASSLSGVGETQYF
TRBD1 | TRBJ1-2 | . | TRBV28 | TGTGCCAGCAGGTACATAGGGACAGGGGGAGATGGCTACACCTTC | CASRYIGTGGDGYTF
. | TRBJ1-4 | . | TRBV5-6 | TGTGCCAGCAGCTTGGCCCGAGGGGGGCGTGAAAAACTGTTTTTT | CASSLARGGREKLFF
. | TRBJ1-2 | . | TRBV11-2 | TGTGCCAGCAGCCACCAGACTTTGATCAATCAACTGGCTGGCTACACCTTC | CASSHQTLINQLAGYTF